This T cell receptor (beta chain) was sequenced in a study of blood T cell repertoires in COVID-19. Profiling relied on immunoSEQ multiplex PCR, and the TCRdb table lists in-frame clones only, not all of them. The sample includes some 150,000 clones, 87% seen only once; the top ten take 8.6%. The specimen was peripheral blood. The TCR sequence derives from a woman between 45 and 60 years old with active or convalescent COVID-19.

CDR3 sequence: CARRLRGGSKQILAKNIQYF. The CDR3 bases are TGTGCCAGACGACTAAGAGGAGGGTCGAAACAGATACTAGCCAAAAACATTCAGTACTTC. The gene calls are TRBV28 and TRBJ2-4; TRBD2 might be the D (6 bases). Trimming cost V 9 bases and J 0 bases, with 30 bases left between them. In germline, CDR1 is MDHEN, CDR2 SYDVKM. The CDR3 is 20 amino acids.